What follows describes a single TCR beta chain. Antigen: not known. A much larger clone lies a single base off, so this may be a read error. The sample is drawn from a study of tumor and adjacent non-tumor tissue in lung cancer. About the research overall: Histology: eleven to twelve adenocarcinoma, a couple of squamous cell carcinoma, 1 small cell lung cancer.

Three rounds of nested PCR, following a modified ARM-PCR protocol, produced the TCRbeta library. Each CDR3 protein is one row after TCRdb ran MiXCR on the multiplex PCR reads. The profile shows 60,000 to 90,000 distinct CDR3 sequences, 65% to 75% of them singletons. The template was RNA from unsorted bulk tissue. The normal lung tissue was taken more than 3 cm from the tumor edge. Germline CDR1 is MNHEY and CDR2 is SVGEGT. Trimming removed 7 bases at V and 9 bases at J, with 16 bases between. The CDR3 runs to 13 residues. Findings and caveats of the study: Top 100 clones took a larger repertoire share in normal lung.

Sequenced input: distant non-tumor lung tissue. This TCR was sampled from a woman in her 50s with non-small cell lung cancer. The chain is built from TRBV6-2 or TRBV6-3 and TRBJ2-1, with no clear D. The CDR3 nucleotides read TGTGCCAGCACCCGGTTAAATAACATTGAGCAGTTCTTC. Translated, it gives CASTRLNNIEQFF.